The 32 T cell receptor beta chains reported below all come from one sample, sequenced in a study of T cell changes during pregnancy in multiple sclerosis. Here immunoSEQ multiplex PCR was the method, and the copy in TCRdb shows in-frame clones only, minus some. The sample records fewer than 65,000 clones, 93% being singletons. The material sequenced was peripheral blood, taken in the second trimester of pregnancy. All receptors derive from a female donor with multiple sclerosis, enrolled in a pregnancy study.

J is TRBJ2-3 and V is TRBV5-4, with D tentatively TRBD1 (6 bases). V was shortened by 9 bases and J by 2 bases, with 16 bases between the two germline ends. The germline gives CDR1 SGHNT, CDR2 YYREEE (reference sequence). This CDR3 has 14 amino acids. CDR3 region: CATTLQGPTDTQYF. The CDR3 nucleotides read TGTGCCACCACTTTACAGGGTCCCACAGATACGCAGTATTTT.

The chain carries TRBV9 and TRBJ2-5; 13 nucleotides line up with TRBD2. CDR3 length: 16 residues. CDR1 and CDR2 from the germline V gene are SGDLS and YYNGEE. V lost 2 bases, J lost 5 bases, and 6 bases stayed unmatched. As DNA, the CDR3 is TGTGCCAGCAGCGTGGGGGGACTAGCGGGAATGGAGACCCAGTACTTC. Encoded protein: CASSVGGLAGMETQYF.

This chain uses TRBV29-1 with TRBJ1-2; a weak D match, TRBD1 (6 bases). CDR1 SQVTM and CDR2 ANQGSEA come from the germline V gene. The CDR3 is 12 amino acids. V lost 6 bases, J lost 8 bases, and 16 bases lay in between. The CDR3 coding sequence is TGCAGCGTGAACACAGGGAGTGGCGGCTACACCTTC. This gives the protein CSVNTGSGGYTF.

The CDR3 sequence is CASSLGGATAETQYF. The CDR3 DNA reads TGTGCCAGCAGCTTAGGGGGCGCCACGGCAGAGACCCAGTACTTC. The J gene is TRBJ2-5, the V gene TRBV7-6; D may be TRBD1 (5 bases). The length of the CDR3 is 15 residues. The V gene lost 1 base and the J gene lost 4 bases, with 13 bases spanning the gap. From germline, CDR1 is SGHVS and CDR2 FNYEAQ.

This chain links TRBV7-2 with TRBJ2-2; TRBD1 aligns across 9 bases. Germline V gene data show CDR1 as SGHTA and CDR2 as FQGNSA. With 6 bases clipped from V and 0 bases from J, the junction kept 14 bases outside the gene matches. The CDR3 covers 19 residues. CDR3 DNA sequence: TGTGCCAGCAGGCCCCGGGACAGGGTTTGGGGGTCGAACACCGGGGAGCTGTTTTTT. Its translation is CASRPRDRVWGSNTGELFF.

This clone has a single count. The rearrangement links TRBV5-1 to TRBJ2-1; 12 bases agree with TRBD2. V gave up 4 bases and J gave up 3 bases; unmatched junction bases: 11. Germline V lookup: CDR1 SGHRS, CDR2 YFSETQ. The CDR3 has 18 amino acids. CDR3 amino acids: CASSAYPKTSGSYNEQFF. The CDR3 DNA reads TGCGCCAGCAGCGCATATCCAAAGACTAGCGGGAGCTACAATGAGCAGTTCTTC.

J is TRBJ1-2 and V is TRBV29-1; D not certain. V lost 5 bases and J 3 bases, leaving 10 bases between the germline ends. The CDR3 spans 12 residues. The germline V gene has CDR1 SQVTM and CDR2 ANQGSEA. The DNA of the CDR3 is TGCAGCGTTTCACAAACCTACTATGGCTACACCTTC. Amino acid sequence: CSVSQTYYGYTF.

The rearrangement joins TRBV9 to TRBJ1-3, with 7 bases fitting TRBD1. The CDR3 length is 15 residues. V gave up 2 bases and J gave up 8 bases; unmatched junction bases: 10. Germline V gene lookup returns CDR1 SGDLS and CDR2 YYNGEE. CDR3 loop: CASSVQGVSWDTIYF. CDR3 nucleotides: TGTGCCAGCAGCGTTCAGGGGGTCTCTTGGGACACCATATATTTT.

The chain combines TRBV10-2 with TRBJ2-1; D not certain. Germline values: CDR1 WSHSY, CDR2 SAAADI. Trimming shortened V by 3 bases and J by 0 bases, and 9 bases separated the two germline ends. This CDR3 comprises 15 residues. For the CDR3, the DNA is TGCGCCAGCAGTGAATGGCGGAACTCCTACAATGAGCAGTTCTTC. Translation: CASSEWRNSYNEQFF.

This chain connects TRBV28 to TRBJ1-5, with 7 bases identical to TRBD1. Germline trimming cut 5 bases from V and 6 bases from J; bases unmatched to any gene: 13. Germline CDR1 MDHEN, CDR2 SYDVKM. The CDR3 extends over 16 amino acids. The CDR3 region is CASSTAQQGRVQPQHF. The CDR3 coding sequence is TGTGCCAGCAGTACGGCCCAACAGGGGAGAGTTCAGCCCCAGCATTTT.

This clone has just one count. The chain couples TRBV4-2 to TRBJ2-6; 13 bases are shared with TRBD2. CDR1 is LGHNA, CDR2 YNFKEQ, per germline. The CDR3 runs to 19 residues. V was pared by 5 bases and J by 2 bases, with 9 bases of the junction left unmatched. The CDR3: CASSTRLAGGLAGANVLTF. Here the CDR3 DNA reads TGTGCCAGCAGCACCCGACTAGCGGGAGGACTAGCTGGGGCCAACGTCCTGACTTTC.

The gene calls are TRBV6-5 and TRBJ2-3; possibly TRBD1 for D (6 bases). CDR3 length: 15 amino acids. Germline assignment: CDR1 MNHEY and CDR2 SVGAGI. V was shortened by 6 bases and J by 5 bases, with 18 bases between the two germline ends. The CDR3 spells CASSRTGTLKDTQYF. In DNA form, the CDR3 reads TGTGCCAGCAGCCGTACCGGGACATTAAAAGATACGCAGTATTTT.

The rearrangement links TRBV15 to TRBJ2-3; 10 bases align to TRBD2. Germline values: CDR1 LNHNV, CDR2 YYDKDF (reference sequence). J lost 4 bases, V lost 0 bases, and 1 base had no gene match. CDR3 size: 15 residues. The CDR3 spells CATSRDSGGSDTQYF. Written as DNA, the CDR3 is TGTGCCACCAGCAGAGATAGCGGGGGGTCAGATACGCAGTATTTT.

The chain combines TRBV7-9 with TRBJ2-2; weak D call: TRBD1 (5 bases). CDR1 and CDR2 from the germline V gene are SEHNR and FQNEAQ (reference sequence). The CDR3 consists of 18 residues. V was trimmed by 1 base and J by 5 bases, leaving 20 bases between them. The CDR3 DNA reads as TGTGCCAGCAGCTTAGATCTGTCGGGCAGGGTTCGTACCGGGGAGCTGTTTTTT. Translated: CASSLDLSGRVRTGELFF.

This chain joins TRBV7-2 and TRBJ1-5; D gene unclear. V shed 4 bases and J shed 4 bases, with 17 bases lying between them. The CDR3 length is 16 residues. CDR1 and CDR2 from the germline V gene are SGHTA and FQGNSA. This CDR3 reads CASSSRVGWANQPQHF. DNA for the CDR3: TGTGCCAGCAGCTCCCGAGTCGGCTGGGCGAATCAGCCCCAGCATTTT.

Only a few counts were recorded for this clone. The V and J genes are TRBV11-2 and TRBJ1-1; D is perhaps TRBD1 (5 bases). Trimming pared 2 bases from V and 5 bases from J, leaving 9 bases between. This CDR3 is built from 13 residues. CDR1 and CDR2 (germline): SGHAT, FQNNGV. The CDR3 DNA is TGTGCCAGCAGCTTAAAGGAGGGGACTGAAGCTTTCTTT. Amino acids: CASSLKEGTEAFF.

V gene TRBV4-2 combines with J gene TRBJ1-4, with 8 bases identical to TRBD1. V was pared by 4 bases and J by 5 bases, with 12 bases of the junction left unmatched. The CDR3 consists of 17 residues. CDR1 and CDR2 from the germline V gene are LGHNA and YNFKEQ. CDR3 sequence reads: CASSPGDRRTVNEKLFF. The CDR3 region has the DNA TGTGCCAGCAGCCCAGGGGACAGGCGAACTGTCAATGAAAAACTGTTTTTT.

The V gene is TRBV27, the J gene TRBJ1-1, with TRBD1 matching over 7 bases. Germline CDR1 is MNHEY and CDR2 is SMNVEV (reference sequence). The CDR3 covers 13 residues. The V segment lost 10 bases and the J segment 4 bases; nucleotides outside the gene matches: 9. CDR3 sequence (DNA): TGTGCCAATTACAGGGGAAGGAGCACTGAAGCTTTCTTT. Translated: CANYRGRSTEAFF.

The chain is built from TRBV11-3 and TRBJ2-1; 8 nucleotides match TRBD2. J was trimmed by 6 bases and V by 8 bases; bases with no gene match: 3. The V gene's germline CDR1 is SGHNT and CDR2 YENEEA. The CDR3 is 12 amino acids. CDR3 in amino acids: CASRGGGNEQFF. In DNA form, the CDR3 reads TGTGCCAGCCGGGGGGGTGGCAATGAGCAGTTCTTC.

V and J are TRBV27 and TRBJ1-1, with 7 bases aligning to TRBD1. The J segment lost 2 bases and the V segment lost 8 bases, leaving 11 bases of the junction unmatched. Germline CDR1 and CDR2: MNHEY and SMNVEV (reference sequence). The CDR3 spans 15 residues. The CDR3 region is CASRRDRADNTEAFF. Here the CDR3 DNA reads TGTGCCAGCCGCCGAGACAGGGCAGATAACACTGAAGCTTTCTTT.

The gene calls are TRBV5-5 and TRBJ1-5; 10 nucleotides line up with TRBD1. CDR1 and CDR2 (germline): SGHKS, YYEKEE (reference sequence). This CDR3 contains 15 residues. Losses at the gene ends were 4 bases for V and 5 bases for J; bases not matched to a gene: 6. This CDR3 reads CASSPGQGDYQPQHF. The CDR3 DNA reads TGTGCCAGCAGCCCCGGACAGGGGGACTATCAGCCCCAGCATTTT.

The chain employs TRBV5-4 and TRBJ2-1, with D perhaps TRBD2 (6 bases). V lost 0 bases and J lost 4, with 14 bases in between. The CDR3 totals 16 residues. The V gene's germline CDR1 is SGHNT and CDR2 YYREEE (reference sequence). The DNA of the CDR3 is TGTGCCAGCAGCTTGGGGGAGGCGGGCCGGTACAATGAGCAGTTCTTC. It specifies CASSLGEAGRYNEQFF.

The chain recombines TRBV28 with TRBJ2-1; TRBD2 matches at 13 bases. The CDR3 sequence is 15 residues long. Germline V gives CDR1 MDHEN, CDR2 SYDVKM. Germline trimming cut 5 bases from V and 13 bases from J; bases unmatched to any gene: 11. The CDR3 is CASSIGTSGILSQFF. The DNA for the CDR3 is TGTGCCAGCAGTATCGGGACTAGCGGGATCCTAAGCCAGTTCTTC. Full variable domain (outside the CDR3, taken from reference TRBV28 and TRBJ2-1): DVKVTQSSRYLVKRTGEKVFLECVQDMDHENMFWYRQDPGLGLRLIYFSYDVKMKEKGDIPEGYSVSREKKERFSLILESASTNQTSMYLCASSIGTSGILSQFFGPGTRLTVL.

In DNA, the CDR3 is TGTGCCAGCAGCTTAGTAGAGTATAATGAGCAGTTCTTC. It yields the protein CASSLVEYNEQFF. This chain connects TRBV11-2 to TRBJ2-1; D remains unclear. V gave up 1 base and J gave up 7 bases, with 8 bases separating them. The CDR3 has 13 amino acids. Germline V gene lookup returns CDR1 SGHAT and CDR2 FQNNGV.

The CDR3 region is CASSSQGSLETQYF. The CDR3 DNA reads TGTGCCAGCAGCTCGCAGGGGTCCCTGGAGACCCAGTACTTC. V is TRBV2 and J is TRBJ2-5; D perhaps matches TRBD1 (6 bases). This CDR3 region has 14 residues. In germline, CDR1 is SNHLY, CDR2 FYNNEI. The V and J ends lost 6 bases and 5 bases respectively, with 16 bases between them.

The chain couples TRBV19 to TRBJ2-2; TRBD2 aligns across 9 bases. From germline, CDR1 is LNHDA and CDR2 SQIVND (reference sequence). CDR3 size: 14 residues. V was pared by 6 bases and J by 7 bases, with 6 bases of the junction left unmatched. The CDR3 spells CASRVSGSLGELFF. In DNA, the CDR3 is TGTGCCAGTAGGGTTAGCGGGAGTCTCGGGGAGCTGTTTTTT.

The V and J genes are TRBV7-9 and TRBJ2-7, with 11 bases that match TRBD1. After removal of 4 bases from V and 3 bases from J, the junction contained 8 bases not matched to a gene. Germline V gives CDR1 SEHNR, CDR2 FQNEAQ (reference sequence). The CDR3 consists of 16 residues. The CDR3 protein is CASSSRDRGNYYEQYF. The CDR3, as DNA: TGTGCCAGCAGCTCTAGGGACAGGGGGAACTACTACGAGCAGTACTTC.

V is TRBV4-2 and J is TRBJ2-2; weak D call: TRBD2 (5 bases). CDR3 size: 17 residues. Germline CDR1 is LGHNA and CDR2 is YNFKEQ. Trimming pared 3 bases from V and 2 bases from J, leaving 16 bases between. CDR3 residues: CASSQDFRDLNTGELFF. The CDR3 region has the DNA TGTGCCAGCAGCCAGGACTTTCGTGACCTTAACACCGGGGAGCTGTTTTTT.

This chain connects TRBV2 to TRBJ2-5; 7 positions match TRBD2. This CDR3 is 12 amino acids long. V lost 3 bases and J lost 9; bases outside the gene matches: 4. From germline, CDR1 is SNHLY and CDR2 FYNNEI. The CDR3 DNA reads TGTGCCAGCAGTGAGCGGGAGAGGTCCCAGTACTTC. Amino acids: CASSERERSQYF.

J is TRBJ1-1 and V is TRBV18; tentatively, D is TRBD1 (6 bases). V dropped 0 bases and J dropped 8 bases, with 10 bases sitting between them. The CDR3 covers 13 residues. Germline CDR1 KGHSH, CDR2 LQKENI. This chain's CDR3 is CASSPPQGTEAFF. CDR3 DNA sequence: TGTGCCAGCTCACCACCGCAGGGGACAGAAGCTTTCTTT.

The gene calls are TRBV28 and TRBJ1-1; D is unresolved. Trimming shortened V by 2 bases and J by 0 bases, and 4 bases separated the two germline ends. The CDR3 runs to 13 residues. CDR1 MDHEN and CDR2 SYDVKM come from the germline V gene. In DNA, the CDR3 is TGTGCCAGCAGTTTACAGATGAACACTGAAGCTTTCTTT. Translation gives CASSLQMNTEAFF.

The chain is built from TRBV19 and TRBJ2-7; 11 bases match TRBD2. The CDR3 has 15 residues. Germline V gene sequence: CDR1 LNHDA, CDR2 SQIVND (reference sequence). The V and J ends lost 3 bases and 6 bases, in that order; junction bases with no gene match: 7. In DNA form, the CDR3 reads TGTGCCAGTAGTATCCTGACTAGCGGGACGCCCGAGCAGTACTTC. Amino acid sequence: CASSILTSGTPEQYF.